The present entry profiles one T cell receptor beta chain with its context. This entry comes from a study of blood T cell repertoires in COVID-19. At the level of the study: Material from acute and convalescent COVID-19 was sourced from the United States, Italy and Spain. PBMCs, B-cell-depleted T cells, or T cells provided the cDNA or gDNA that made up the material.

Libraries were prepared by immunoSEQ multiplex PCR; TCRdb keeps only in-frame clonotypes and omits some of them. Among over 85,000 clones, 80% to 90% were seen once, and the ten largest hold under 8%. The sample was peripheral blood. The sequence derives from a human donor with acute or convalescent COVID-19. The donor label of this sample is uncertain.

The DNA of the CDR3 is TGTGCCAGTAGTATAGCTGGGGGGAATCAGCCCCAGCATTTT. As protein: CASSIAGGNQPQHF. V is TRBV19 and J is TRBJ1-5; tentative D call: TRBD1 (5 bases). The CDR3 totals 14 residues. V was shortened by 1 base and J by 4 bases, with 8 bases between the two germline ends. Germline V lookup: CDR1 LNHDA, CDR2 SQIVND (reference sequence).